Listed below are T cell receptor beta chains from one sample, sequenced in a study of blood T cell repertoires in COVID-19. Clones were read by immunoSEQ multiplex PCR, and TCRdb kept only the in-frame ones, dropping some. The sample consists of approximately 290,000 clones, approximately 85% of them appearing once. Sequencing input: PBMCs or T cells enriched from blood (not recorded which). The receptors were gathered from a woman in her twenties or thirties who had recovered from COVID-19. Both conserved end residues are part of each CDR3. The order of the fields is CDR3 protein, CDR3 DNA, clone size, J gene, D gene, V gene. The D gene is left open where the match is weak. Size is stated for part of the rows, as once, few or many counts, or as a class when the clone is expanded.

CAISAGRGDTQYF,TGTGCCATCAGTGCCGGCCGCGGGGATACGCAGTATTTT,-,TRBJ2-3,-,TRBV10-3
CASSYIPQETQYF,TGTGCCAGCAGTTATATCCCTCAAGAGACCCAGTACTTC,-,TRBJ2-5,-,TRBV6-5
CASSSGTGWDYGYTF,TGTGCCAGCAGCTCGGGGACAGGGTGGGACTATGGCTACACCTTC,few,TRBJ1-2,TRBD1,TRBV7-9
CASTGTYQPQHF,TGTGCCAGCACCGGGACATATCAGCCCCAGCATTTT,-,TRBJ1-5,-,TRBV28
CAIRVTGMNTEAFF,TGTGCCATCAGGGTGACAGGGATGAACACTGAAGCTTTCTTT,-,TRBJ1-1,TRBD1,TRBV10-3
CSASQHNEQFF,TGCAGTGCCTCACAACACAATGAGCAGTTCTTC,-,TRBJ2-1,-,TRBV20-1
CASSAGTGHSYEQYF,TGTGCCAGCAGTGCTGGGACAGGACACTCCTACGAGCAGTACTTC,-,TRBJ2-7,TRBD1,TRBV2
CATSTDRLAGSLFGAGELFF,TGTGCCACCAGCACCGATCGACTAGCGGGGTCTCTTTTCGGTGCCGGGGAGCTGTTTTTT,once,TRBJ2-2,TRBD2,TRBV15
CSVESGLRTQYF,TGCAGCGTTGAGTCAGGGTTAAGGACCCAGTACTTC,-,TRBJ2-5,-,TRBV29-1
CASRIHRGRANTGELFF,TGTGCCAGCAGAATCCACAGGGGGCGGGCGAACACCGGGGAGCTGTTTTTT,-,TRBJ2-2,TRBD1,TRBV11-2
CASSYPPSSETQYF,TGTGCCAGCAGCTACCCCCCCTCGTCGGAGACCCAGTACTTC,-,TRBJ2-5,-,TRBV6-6
CASSLRPGTSGYNEQFF,TGTGCCAGCAGCTTACGACCCGGGACTAGCGGCTACAATGAGCAGTTCTTC,-,TRBJ2-1,TRBD2,TRBV7-2
CASSLGLAGPEGTQYF,TGTGCCAGCAGCCTCGGACTAGCGGGACCGGAGGGGACCCAGTACTTC,-,TRBJ2-5,TRBD2,TRBV5-4
CASITAGATDTQYF,TGTGCCAGCATTACAGCGGGGGCCACAGATACGCAGTATTTT,-,TRBJ2-3,TRBD2,TRBV28
CASSYTGKEAFF,TGTGCCAGCAGTTACACAGGGAAAGAAGCTTTCTTT,-,TRBJ1-1,-,TRBV6-6
CASSLEQGYNEKLFF,TGTGCCAGCAGTTTAGAACAGGGGTATAATGAAAAACTGTTTTTT,-,TRBJ1-4,TRBD1,TRBV28
CASSPGVSYEQYF,TGTGCCAGCAGCCCCGGGGTCAGCTACGAGCAGTACTTC,-,TRBJ2-7,-,TRBV7-9
CSVEEDRGTEAFF,TGCAGCGTTGAGGAAGACAGGGGAACTGAAGCTTTCTTT,-,TRBJ1-1,TRBD1,TRBV29-1
CASSSYQGNEQFF,TGTGCCAGTAGTAGCTATCAGGGCAATGAGCAGTTCTTC,-,TRBJ2-1,-,TRBV19
CASSLTVAPDNEQFF,TGTGCCAGCAGCCTAACAGTCGCACCCGACAATGAGCAGTTCTTC,-,TRBJ2-1,-,TRBV7-7
CASSLYAGVQGGGEKLFF,TGTGCCAGCAGTTTATACGCGGGGGTCCAGGGCGGGGGTGAAAAACTGTTTTTT,-,TRBJ1-4,-,TRBV28
CASSWADSGNTIYF,TGTGCCAGCAGCTGGGCCGACTCTGGAAACACCATATATTTT,once,TRBJ1-3,-,TRBV5-8
CASSLVSGIEQYF,TGTGCCAGCAGCCTTGTGTCGGGAATCGAGCAGTACTTC,-,TRBJ2-7,-,TRBV28
CASSDRAGRYEQYF,TGTGCCAGCAGTGATCGGGCGGGGCGGTACGAGCAGTACTTC,-,TRBJ2-7,-,TRBV6-1
CASSFGRTGTGANVLTF,TGCGCCAGCAGCTTCGGCCGGACAGGGACTGGGGCCAACGTCCTGACTTTC,-,TRBJ2-6,TRBD1,TRBV5-1
CASSSKGWETQYF,TGTGCCAGCAGCTCCAAGGGGTGGGAGACCCAGTACTTC,once,TRBJ2-5,-,TRBV7-9